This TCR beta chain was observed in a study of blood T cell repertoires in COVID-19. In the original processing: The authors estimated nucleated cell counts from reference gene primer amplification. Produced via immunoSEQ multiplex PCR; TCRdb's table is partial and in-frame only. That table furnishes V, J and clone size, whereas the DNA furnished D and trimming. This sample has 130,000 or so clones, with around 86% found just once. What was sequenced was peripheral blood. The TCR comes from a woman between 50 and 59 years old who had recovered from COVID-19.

The CDR3, as DNA: TGTGCCAGCCGCAGGGGGCTTGGCTATGGCTACACCTTC. Translation gives CASRRGLGYGYTF. The chain combines TRBV6-5 with TRBJ1-2; 8 bases fit TRBD1. The trim removed 8 bases at V and 4 bases at J, leaving 6 bases unmatched. Per the germline V gene, CDR1 is MNHEY and CDR2 is SVGAGI. The CDR3 is 13 amino acids.